The entry that follows covers one TCR beta chain sequence. This sample includes further DNA sequences coding for the same CDR3. Per the original methods: Amplification of reference gene primers was used by the study to estimate nucleated cell counts. Repertoires were generated with immunoSEQ multiplex PCR, while TCRdb's copy carries only in-frame clones and drops some. V and J calls and clone size follow that table, whereas D and trimming were derived from the DNA. The table lists around 68,000 clones, around 83% of them singletons. Germline V lookup: CDR1 MNHEY, CDR2 SVGAGI. The V and J ends lost 7 bases and 4 bases respectively, with 13 bases between them. The CDR3 consists of 13 residues. The data stem from a study of blood T cell repertoires in COVID-19. About the research overall: Samples of COVID-19 (acute and convalescent) were obtained from the United States, Italy and Spain. From T cells, B-cell-depleted T cells, or PBMCs came the material, which was cDNA or gDNA.

The sample comprised peripheral blood. V is TRBV6-5 and J is TRBJ1-1, with D maybe TRBD1 (5 bases). The clonotype originates from a human donor in a cohort sampled during active COVID-19. The CDR3 region has the DNA TGTGCCAGCACCCGAACGGGGGGCACTGAAGCTTTCTTT. It specifies CASTRTGGTEAFF.